The clone carrying this T cell receptor (beta chain) has a count of ten or more. Time point denoted: pre-sensitization, week 0. The treatment: therapeutic diphenylcyclopropenone sensitization with weekly scalp DPC. The study's library attached unique molecular identifiers to single cDNA molecules. TCRdb processed the RACE reads anew with MiXCR; each CDR3 protein has one entry. The sample holds roughly 380,000 distinct CDR3 sequences, approximately 5.1% seen once. This sample was taken from a study of human T cells and chemical hapten exposure. With 2 bases clipped from V and 14 bases from J, the junction kept 8 bases outside the gene matches. The CDR3 is 15 amino acids. Per germline, CDR1 SGDLS and CDR2 YYNGEE.

The sample here was whole blood, taken in connection with sensitization to the hapten diphenylcyclopropenone (DPC). This TCR was recovered from a woman in her forties or fifties with alopecia areata. Some clones in this sample may be carry-over from other donors' samples. The J gene is TRBJ1-6, the V gene TRBV9, with 12 bases matching TRBD1. The CDR3, as DNA: TGTGCCAGCAGCGTGGTGGGGACAGGGGGCGAGGCCCTCCACTTT. This translates into CASSVVGTGGEALHF.